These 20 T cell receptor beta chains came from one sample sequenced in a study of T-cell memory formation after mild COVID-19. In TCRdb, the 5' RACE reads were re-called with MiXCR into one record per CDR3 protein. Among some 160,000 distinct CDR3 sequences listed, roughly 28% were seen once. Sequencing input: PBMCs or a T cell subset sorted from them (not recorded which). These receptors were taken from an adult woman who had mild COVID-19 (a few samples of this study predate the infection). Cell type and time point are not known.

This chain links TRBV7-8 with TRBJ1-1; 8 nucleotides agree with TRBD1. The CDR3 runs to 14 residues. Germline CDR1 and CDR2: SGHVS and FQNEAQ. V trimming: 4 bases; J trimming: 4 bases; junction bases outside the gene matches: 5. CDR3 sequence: CASSYVQGGTEAFF. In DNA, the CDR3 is TGTGCCAGCAGCTACGTACAGGGGGGCACTGAAGCTTTCTTT.

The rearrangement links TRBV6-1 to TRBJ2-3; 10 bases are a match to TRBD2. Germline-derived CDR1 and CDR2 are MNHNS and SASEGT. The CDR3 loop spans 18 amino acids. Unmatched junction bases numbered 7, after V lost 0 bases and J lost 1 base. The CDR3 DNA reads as TGTGCCAGCAGTGAAGCACCGACGCTAGCGGGGGGCACAGATACGCAGTATTTT. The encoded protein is CASSEAPTLAGGTDTQYF.

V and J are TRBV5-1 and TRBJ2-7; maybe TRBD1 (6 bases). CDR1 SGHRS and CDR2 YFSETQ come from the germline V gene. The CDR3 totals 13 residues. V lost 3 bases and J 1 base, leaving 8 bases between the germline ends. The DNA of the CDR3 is TGCGCCAGCAGCTCTGGGACATCCTACGAGCAGTACTTC. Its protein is CASSSGTSYEQYF.

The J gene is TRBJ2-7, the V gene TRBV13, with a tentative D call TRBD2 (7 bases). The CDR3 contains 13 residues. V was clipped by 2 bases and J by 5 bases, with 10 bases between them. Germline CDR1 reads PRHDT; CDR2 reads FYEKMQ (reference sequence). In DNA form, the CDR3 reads TGTGCCAGCAGCTTACGGGGGGCGCACGAGCAGTACTTC. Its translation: CASSLRGAHEQYF.

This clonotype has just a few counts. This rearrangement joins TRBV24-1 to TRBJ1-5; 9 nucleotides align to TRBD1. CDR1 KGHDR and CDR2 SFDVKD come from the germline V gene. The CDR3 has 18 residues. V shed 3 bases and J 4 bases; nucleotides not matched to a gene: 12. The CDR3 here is CATSDLTDRGGRNQPQHF. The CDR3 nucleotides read TGTGCCACCAGTGATCTCACGGACAGGGGCGGACGGAATCAGCCCCAGCATTTT.

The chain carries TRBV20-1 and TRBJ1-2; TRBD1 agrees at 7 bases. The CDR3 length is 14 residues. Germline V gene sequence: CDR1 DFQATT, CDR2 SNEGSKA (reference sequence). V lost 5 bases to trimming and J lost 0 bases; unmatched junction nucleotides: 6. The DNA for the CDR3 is TGCAGTGCTTCTCCAGGGGGAGCTAACTATGGCTACACCTTC. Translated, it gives CSASPGGANYGYTF.

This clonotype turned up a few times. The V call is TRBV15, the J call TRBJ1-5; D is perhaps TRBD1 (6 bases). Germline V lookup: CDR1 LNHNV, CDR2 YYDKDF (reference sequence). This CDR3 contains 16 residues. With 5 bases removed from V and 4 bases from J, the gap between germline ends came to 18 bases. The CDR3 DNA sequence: TGTGCCACCAGCGGCCGCCGGGACACCGTTAATCAGCCCCAGCATTTT. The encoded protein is CATSGRRDTVNQPQHF.

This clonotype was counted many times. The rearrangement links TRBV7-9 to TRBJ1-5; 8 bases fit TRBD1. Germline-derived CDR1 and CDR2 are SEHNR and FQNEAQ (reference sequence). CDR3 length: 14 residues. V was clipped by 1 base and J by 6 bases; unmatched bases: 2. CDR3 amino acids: CASSLGTGRQPQHF. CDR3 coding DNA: TGTGCCAGCAGCTTAGGGACAGGGCGTCAGCCCCAGCATTTT.

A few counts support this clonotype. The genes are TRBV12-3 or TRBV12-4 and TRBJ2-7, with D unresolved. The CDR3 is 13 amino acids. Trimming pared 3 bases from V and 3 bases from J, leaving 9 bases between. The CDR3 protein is CASSFGSVYEQYF. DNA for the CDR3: TGTGCCAGCAGTTTCGGGTCAGTCTACGAGCAGTACTTC.

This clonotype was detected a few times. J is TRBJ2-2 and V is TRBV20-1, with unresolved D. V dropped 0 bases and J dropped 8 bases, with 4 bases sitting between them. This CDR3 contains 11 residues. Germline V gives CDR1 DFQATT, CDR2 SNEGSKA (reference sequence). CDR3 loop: CSARDEGELFF. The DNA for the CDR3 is TGCAGTGCTAGAGATGAGGGGGAGCTGTTTTTT.

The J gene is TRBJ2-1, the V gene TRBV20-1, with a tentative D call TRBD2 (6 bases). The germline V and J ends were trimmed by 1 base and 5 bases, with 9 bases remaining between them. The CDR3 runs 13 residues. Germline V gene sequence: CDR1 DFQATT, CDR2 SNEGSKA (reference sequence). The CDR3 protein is CSARGRGDNEQFF. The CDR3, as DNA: TGCAGTGCTAGAGGGAGGGGCGACAATGAGCAGTTCTTC.

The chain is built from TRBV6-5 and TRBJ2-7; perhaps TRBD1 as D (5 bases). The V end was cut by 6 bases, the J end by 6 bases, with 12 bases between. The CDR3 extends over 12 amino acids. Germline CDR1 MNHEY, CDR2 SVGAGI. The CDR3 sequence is CASSPQAREQYF. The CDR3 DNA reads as TGTGCCAGCAGCCCACAGGCGCGCGAGCAGTACTTC.

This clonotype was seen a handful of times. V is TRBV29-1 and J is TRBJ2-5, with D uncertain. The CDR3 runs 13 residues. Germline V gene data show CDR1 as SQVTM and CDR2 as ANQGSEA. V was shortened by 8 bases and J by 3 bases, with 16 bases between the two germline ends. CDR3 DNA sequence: TGCAGCTTGCGGCTAGGGTGGGAAGAGACCCAGTACTTC. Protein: CSLRLGWEETQYF. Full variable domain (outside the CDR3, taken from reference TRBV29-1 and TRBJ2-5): SAVISQKPSRDICQRGTSLTIQCQVDSQVTMMFWYRQQPGQSLTLIATANQGSEATYESGFVIDKFPISRPNLTFSTLTVSNMSPEDSSIYLCSLRLGWEETQYFGPGTRLLVL.

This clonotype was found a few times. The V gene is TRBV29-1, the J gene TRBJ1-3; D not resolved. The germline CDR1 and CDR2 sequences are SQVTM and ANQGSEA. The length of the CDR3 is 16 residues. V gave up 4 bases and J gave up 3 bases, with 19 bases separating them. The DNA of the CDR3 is TGCAGCGTTGGTCAAGTAGCAGGCGCCTTTGGAAACACCATATATTTT. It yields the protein CSVGQVAGAFGNTIYF.

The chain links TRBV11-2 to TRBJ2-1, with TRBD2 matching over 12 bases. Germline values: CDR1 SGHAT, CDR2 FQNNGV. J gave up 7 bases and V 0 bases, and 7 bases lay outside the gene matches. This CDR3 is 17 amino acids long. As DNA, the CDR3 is TGTGCCAGCAGCTTAGATTCGACTAGCGGGAGCAAGAATGAGCAGTTCTTC. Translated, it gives CASSLDSTSGSKNEQFF.

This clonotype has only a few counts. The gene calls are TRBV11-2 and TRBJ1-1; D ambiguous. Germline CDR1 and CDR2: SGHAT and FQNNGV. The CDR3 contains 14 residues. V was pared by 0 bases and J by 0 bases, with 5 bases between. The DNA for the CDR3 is TGTGCCAGCAGCTTAGATATGGTGAACACTGAAGCTTTCTTT. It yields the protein CASSLDMVNTEAFF.

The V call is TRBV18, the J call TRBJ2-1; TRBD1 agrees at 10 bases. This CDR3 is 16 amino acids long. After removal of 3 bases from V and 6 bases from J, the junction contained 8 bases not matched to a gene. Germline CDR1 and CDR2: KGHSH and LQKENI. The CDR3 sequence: CASSPRGTGVSNEQFF. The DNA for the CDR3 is TGTGCCAGCTCACCTCGCGGGACAGGGGTAAGCAATGAGCAGTTCTTC.

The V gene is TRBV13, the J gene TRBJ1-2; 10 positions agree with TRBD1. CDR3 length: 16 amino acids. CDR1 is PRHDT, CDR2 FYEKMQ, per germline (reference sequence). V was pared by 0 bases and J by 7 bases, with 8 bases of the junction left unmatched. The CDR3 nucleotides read TGTGCCAGCAGCTTAGGCCTAAACGGACAGGGGGGTGGCTACACCTTC. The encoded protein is CASSLGLNGQGGGYTF.

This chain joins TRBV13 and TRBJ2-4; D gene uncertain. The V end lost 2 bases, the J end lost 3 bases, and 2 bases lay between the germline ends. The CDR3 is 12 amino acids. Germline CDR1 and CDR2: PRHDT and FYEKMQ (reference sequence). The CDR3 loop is CASSLSKNIQYF. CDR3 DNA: TGTGCCAGCAGCTTAAGCAAAAACATTCAGTACTTC. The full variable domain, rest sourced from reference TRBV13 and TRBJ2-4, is AAGVIQSPRHLIKEKRETATLKCYPIPRHDTVYWYQQGPGQDPQFLISFYEKMQSDKGSIPDRFSAQQFSDYHSELNMSSLELGDSALYFCASSLSKNIQYFGAGTRLSVL.

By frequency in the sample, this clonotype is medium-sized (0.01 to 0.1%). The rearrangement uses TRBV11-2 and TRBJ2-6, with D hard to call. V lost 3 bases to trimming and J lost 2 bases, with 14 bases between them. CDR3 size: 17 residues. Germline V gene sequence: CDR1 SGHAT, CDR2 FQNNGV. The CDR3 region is CASSLVFWGTGANVLTF. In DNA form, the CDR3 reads TGTGCCAGCAGCTTGGTCTTTTGGGGAACTGGGGCCAACGTCCTGACTTTC.